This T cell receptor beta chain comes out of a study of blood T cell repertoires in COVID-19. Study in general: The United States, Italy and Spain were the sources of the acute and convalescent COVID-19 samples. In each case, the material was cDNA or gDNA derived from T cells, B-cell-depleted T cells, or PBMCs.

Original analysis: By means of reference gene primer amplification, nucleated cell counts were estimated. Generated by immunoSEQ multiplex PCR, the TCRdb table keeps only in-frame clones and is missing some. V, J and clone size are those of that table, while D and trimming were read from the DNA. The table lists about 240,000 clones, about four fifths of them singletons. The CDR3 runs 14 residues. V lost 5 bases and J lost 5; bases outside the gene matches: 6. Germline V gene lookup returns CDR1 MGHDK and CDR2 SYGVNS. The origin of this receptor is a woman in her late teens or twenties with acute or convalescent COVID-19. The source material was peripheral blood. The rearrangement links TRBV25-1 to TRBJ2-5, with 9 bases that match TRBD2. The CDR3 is CASSRSGRAETQYF. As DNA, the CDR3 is TGTGCCAGCAGTCGTAGCGGGAGAGCGGAGACCCAGTACTTC.